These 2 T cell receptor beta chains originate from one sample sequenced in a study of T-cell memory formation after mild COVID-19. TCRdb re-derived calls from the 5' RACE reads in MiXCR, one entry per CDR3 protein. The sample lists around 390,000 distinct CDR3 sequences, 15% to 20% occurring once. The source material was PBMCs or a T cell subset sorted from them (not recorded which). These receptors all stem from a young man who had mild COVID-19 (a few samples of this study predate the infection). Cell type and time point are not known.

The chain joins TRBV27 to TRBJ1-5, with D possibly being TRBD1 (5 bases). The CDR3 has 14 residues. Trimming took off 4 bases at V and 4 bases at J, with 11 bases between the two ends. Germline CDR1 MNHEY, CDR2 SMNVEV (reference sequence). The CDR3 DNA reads TGTGCCAGCAGTTCGGACAAGACGAATCAGCCCCAGCATTTT. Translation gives CASSSDKTNQPQHF.

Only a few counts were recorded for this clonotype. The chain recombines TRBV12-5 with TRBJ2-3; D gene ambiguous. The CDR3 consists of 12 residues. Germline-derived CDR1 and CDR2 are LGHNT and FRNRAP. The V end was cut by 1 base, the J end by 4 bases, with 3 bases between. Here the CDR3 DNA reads TGTGCTAGTGGTTTGGGGGCAGATACGCAGTATTTT. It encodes CASGLGADTQYF.